One sample yielded the 19 T cell receptor beta chains listed below, sequenced in a study of blood T cell repertoires in COVID-19. Profiled with immunoSEQ multiplex PCR; TCRdb holds only in-frame clones, not every one. The repertoire holds about 310,000 clones, about 90% seen once, with roughly 2.3% in the top ten. The source material was peripheral blood. The source of these receptors is a man aged 18 to 35 with active or convalescent COVID-19.

The chain is built from TRBV4-1 and TRBJ1-1, with D maybe TRBD1 (6 bases). Looked up from germline, CDR1 is MGHRA and CDR2 is YSYEKL. The CDR3 covers 15 residues. V dropped 0 bases and J dropped 1 base, with 9 bases sitting between them. This chain's CDR3 is CASSQEGAANTEAFF. CDR3 bases: TGCGCCAGCAGCCAAGAGGGGGCCGCGAACACTGAAGCTTTCTTT.

The chain combines TRBV2 with TRBJ2-3; TRBD2 is a possible D gene (6 bases). Trimming stripped 6 bases from V and 8 bases from J, with 21 bases between. This CDR3 spans 15 amino acids. In germline, CDR1 is SNHLY, CDR2 FYNNEI. The CDR3 nucleotides read TGTGCCAGCAGAGTACTAGCAACCTCCCCTTCTACGCAGTATTTT. It encodes CASRVLATSPSTQYF.

The chain couples TRBV14 to TRBJ2-1; no firm D call. This CDR3 region has 11 residues. The V gene's germline CDR1 is SGHDN and CDR2 FVKESK. Trimming shortened V by 1 base and J by 7 bases, and 2 bases separated the two germline ends. CDR3 coding DNA: TGTGCCAGCAGCCAAGCTAATGAGCAGTTCTTC. It is translated as CASSQANEQFF.

The table lists this clone with a count of one. One end of the junction is discordant with germline, which a read error may explain. This chain connects TRBV3-1 (or the pseudogene TRBV3-2) to TRBJ1-4; D possibly corresponds to TRBD1 (6 bases). CDR3 size: 15 residues. Germline V lookup: CDR1 LGHDT, CDR2 YNNKEL (reference sequence). This CDR3 is CASNQGGQAGGKLFF. The CDR3 DNA sequence: TGTGCCAGCAACCAAGGGGGGCAGGCTGGTGGAAAACTGTTTTTT.

The CDR3 coding sequence is TGTGCCAGCAGTGCCAAGAGGAATCAAGAGACCCAGTACTTC. It specifies CASSAKRNQETQYF. The chain uses TRBV7-2 and TRBJ2-5; D uncertain. The CDR3 extends over 14 amino acids. CDR1 SGHTA and CDR2 FQGNSA come from the germline V gene. V gave up 6 bases and J gave up 2 bases, with 13 bases separating them.

The rearrangement joins TRBV7-2 to TRBJ1-1; D gene ambiguous. Trimming shortened V by 5 bases and J by 7 bases, and 26 bases separated the two germline ends. Germline CDR1 and CDR2: SGHTA and FQGNSA. CDR3 size: 17 residues. As DNA, the CDR3 is TGTGCCAGCAGCCAAGGTCGGTTGGGCAATCTTCCGGTTGAAGCTTTCTTT. Translated: CASSQGRLGNLPVEAFF. The entire variable domain, with the rest obtained from reference TRBV7-2 and TRBJ1-1, is as follows: GAGVSQSPSNKVTEKGKDVELRCDPISGHTALYWYRQSLGQGLEFLIYFQGNSAPDKSGLPSDRFSAERTGGSVSTLTIQRTQQEDSAVYLCASSQGRLGNLPVEAFFGQGTRLTVV.

V and J are TRBV4-1 and TRBJ1-3; D is ambiguous. The V gene's germline CDR1 is MGHRA and CDR2 YSYEKL. The CDR3 is made up of 17 amino acids. Trimming cost V 3 bases and J 0 bases, with 15 bases left between them. CDR3 nucleotide sequence: TGCGCCAGCAGCCATGGCGGGCTGGGCGTCTCTGGAAACACCATATATTTT. It specifies CASSHGGLGVSGNTIYF.

This clone was seen more than once but under ten times. V is TRBV4-1 and J is TRBJ2-6, with a tentative D call TRBD1 (5 bases). This CDR3 region has 18 residues. Germline lookup yields CDR1 MGHRA and CDR2 YSYEKL. Trimming took off 1 base at V and 1 base at J, with 14 bases between the two ends. This CDR3 is CASSQGQLLSSGANVLTF. CDR3 in DNA: TGCGCCAGCAGCCAAGGACAGCTCCTTTCTTCTGGGGCCAACGTCCTGACTTTC.

The genes are TRBV7-8 and TRBJ1-2; 9 bases align to TRBD1. With V trimmed by 5 bases and J by 11 bases, 3 bases remained unmatched. Germline V CDR1 and CDR2: SGHVS, FQNEAQ. The CDR3 length is 11 residues. The CDR3 nucleotides are TGTGCCAGCAGCCGACAGGGGGGATACACCTTC. This sequence encodes CASSRQGGYTF.

In the case of this clone: The junction does not match germline at one end; this may be a read error. V is TRBV12-5 and J is TRBJ1-1; D call uncertain. Germline V gene sequence: CDR1 LGHNT, CDR2 FRNRAP. CDR3 length equals 12 residues. This CDR3 is CASGLGSTEAFF. Written as DNA, the CDR3 is TGTGCTAGTGGCTTGGGCAGCACTGAAGCTTTCTTT.

The sample holds one count of this clone. The chain links TRBV5-4 to TRBJ1-1, with D perhaps matching TRBD1 (5 bases). Germline lookup yields CDR1 SGHNT and CDR2 YYREEE (reference sequence). The V and J ends lost 2 bases and 2 bases respectively, with 7 bases between them. This CDR3 has 13 amino acids. The chain's CDR3 is CASSFGQNTEAFF. The DNA for the CDR3 is TGTGCCAGCAGCTTTGGACAAAACACTGAAGCTTTCTTT.

V is TRBV6-2 or TRBV6-3 and J is TRBJ2-7; no clear D. Trimming left V 0 bases short and J 0 bases short, with 9 bases between. Germline V lookup: CDR1 MNHEY, CDR2 SVGEGT. The CDR3 spans 15 residues. The DNA of the CDR3 is TGTGCCAGCAGTTACTCCCCGGCTAGCTCCTACGAGCAGTACTTC. This encodes CASSYSPASSYEQYF.

The chain recombines TRBV10-3 with TRBJ1-6; TRBD1 is a possible D gene (5 bases). V lost 11 bases to trimming and J lost 0 bases, with 11 bases between them. The CDR3 is 14 residues long. The V gene's germline CDR1 is ENHRY and CDR2 SYGVKD. CDR3 in DNA: TGTGCCGCTCGACAGAGCTCCTATAATTCACCCCTCCACTTT. Protein product: CAARQSSYNSPLHF.

The chain links TRBV4-1 to TRBJ2-7; D is ambiguous. CDR1 and CDR2 from the germline V gene are MGHRA and YSYEKL. With 1 base removed from V and 4 bases from J, the gap between germline ends came to 11 bases. This CDR3 contains 14 residues. CDR3 nucleotides: TGCGCCAGCAGCCAAGTGGCTTCGGGTTACGAGCAGTACTTC. This sequence encodes CASSQVASGYEQYF.

The DNA of the CDR3 is TGTGCCAGCAGTCCCCTGGGGCCCCTGAACACTGAAGCTTTCTTT. Amino acid sequence: CASSPLGPLNTEAFF. V and J are TRBV27 and TRBJ1-1; D may be TRBD1 (5 bases). CDR1 is MNHEY and CDR2 is SMNVEV in the germline V gene (reference sequence). V was pared by 5 bases and J by 0 bases, with 13 bases between. The CDR3 consists of 15 residues.

The rearrangement links TRBV5-1 to TRBJ2-1, with 13 bases that match TRBD2. V gave up 4 bases and J gave up 4 bases; unmatched junction bases: 5. The CDR3 sequence is 16 residues long. CDR1 SGHRS and CDR2 YFSETQ come from the germline V gene. The CDR3 here is CASSGILAGGYNEQFF. In nucleotides, the CDR3 is TGCGCCAGCAGCGGAATACTAGCGGGAGGGTACAATGAGCAGTTCTTC. Based on the CDR3 plus reference TRBV5-1 and TRBJ2-1, the full variable domain is KAGVTQTPRYLIKTRGQQVTLSCSPISGHRSVSWYQQTPGQGLQFLFEYFSETQRNKGNFPGRFSGRQFSNSRSEMNVSTLELGDSALYLCASSGILAGGYNEQFFGPGTRLTVL.

V is TRBV9 and J is TRBJ2-3; 10 bases align to TRBD2. CDR3 size: 16 residues. Germline V gene lookup returns CDR1 SGDLS and CDR2 YYNGEE. J was trimmed by 4 bases and V by 4 bases; bases with no gene match: 9. As DNA, the CDR3 is TGTGCCAGCAGCCCGTTTTCTAGCGGGAGTTCAGATACGCAGTATTTT. Its protein product is CASSPFSSGSSDTQYF.

V gene TRBV29-1 combines with J gene TRBJ1-4, with 7 bases lining up with TRBD1. The CDR3 loop spans 15 amino acids. With 5 bases clipped from V and 3 bases from J, the junction kept 9 bases outside the gene matches. Germline loops: CDR1 SQVTM, CDR2 ANQGSEA. CDR3 DNA: TGCAGCGTTCCCCACCCACAGGGGCCTAATGAAAAACTGTTTTTT. Its protein is CSVPHPQGPNEKLFF. Supplemented by reference TRBV29-1 and TRBJ1-4, the full variable domain reads SAVISQKPSRDICQRGTSLTIQCQVDSQVTMMFWYRQQPGQSLTLIATANQGSEATYESGFVIDKFPISRPNLTFSTLTVSNMSPEDSSIYLCSVPHPQGPNEKLFFGSGTQLSVL.

The rearrangement links TRBV19 to TRBJ2-5; 7 positions agree with TRBD1. CDR3 length: 13 residues. V lost 9 bases and J lost 1; bases outside the gene matches: 5. CDR1 and CDR2 from the germline V gene are LNHDA and SQIVND (reference sequence). CDR3 in DNA: TGTGCCAGCAGTGACAGGGTCCAAGAGACCCAGTACTTC. Translating gives CASSDRVQETQYF. The full variable domain, its missing parts supplied by reference TRBV19 and TRBJ2-5, is DGGITQSPKYLFRKEGQNVTLSCEQNLNHDAMYWYRQDPGQGLRLIYYSQIVNDFQKGDIAEGYSVSREKKESFPLTVTSAQKNPTAFYLCASSDRVQETQYFGPGTRLLVL.